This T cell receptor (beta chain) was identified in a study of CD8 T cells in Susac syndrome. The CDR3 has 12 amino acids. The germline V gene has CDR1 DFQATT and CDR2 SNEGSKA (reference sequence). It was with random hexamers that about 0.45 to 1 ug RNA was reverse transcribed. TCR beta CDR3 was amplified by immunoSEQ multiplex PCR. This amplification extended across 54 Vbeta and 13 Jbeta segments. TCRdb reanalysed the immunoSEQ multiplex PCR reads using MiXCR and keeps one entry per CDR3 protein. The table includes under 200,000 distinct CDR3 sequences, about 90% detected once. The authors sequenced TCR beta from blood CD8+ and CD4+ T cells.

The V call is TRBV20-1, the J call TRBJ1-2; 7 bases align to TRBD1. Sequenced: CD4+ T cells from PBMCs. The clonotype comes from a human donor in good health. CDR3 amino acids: CSPLGGGYGYTF. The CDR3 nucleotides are TGCAGCCCTTTAGGGGGCGGCTATGGCTACACCTTC.